These 15 T cell receptor beta chains share one sample of origin, sequenced in a study of blood T cell repertoires in COVID-19. Only in-frame clones appear in the TCRdb table, and some are missing; sequencing was by immunoSEQ multiplex PCR. Of some 160,000 clones in the sample, about four fifths were seen once. The specimen was PBMCs or T cells enriched from blood (not recorded which). All receptors come from an older woman who had recovered from COVID-19.

The genes are TRBV7-3 and TRBJ1-5; D ambiguous. V was pared by 0 bases and J by 4 bases, with 4 bases between. Germline assignment: CDR1 SGHTA and CDR2 FQGTGA. The CDR3 runs to 13 residues. CDR3 sequence reads: CASSLTTNQPQHF. In nucleotides, the CDR3 is TGTGCCAGCAGCTTAACAACTAATCAGCCCCAGCATTTT.

The genes are TRBV10-1 and TRBJ2-3; D not resolved. CDR1 WNHNN and CDR2 SYGVQD come from the germline V gene (reference sequence). The CDR3 covers 14 residues. Deletions cut 2 bases from V and 3 bases from J, with 9 bases between. The CDR3 protein is CASSEGRVTDTQYF. CDR3 nucleotide sequence: TGCGCCAGCAGTGAGGGCCGGGTGACAGATACGCAGTATTTT.

This clone was counted between two and nine times. The chain carries TRBV4-2 and TRBJ2-5, with D perhaps matching TRBD2 (5 bases). Per the germline V gene, CDR1 is LGHNA and CDR2 is YNFKEQ. V was shortened by 0 bases and J by 1 base, with 9 bases between the two germline ends. The CDR3 has 15 amino acids. The CDR3 is CASSQDRRGQETQYF. DNA for the CDR3: TGTGCCAGCAGCCAAGATCGCCGGGGCCAAGAGACCCAGTACTTC.

This chain links TRBV21-1 with TRBJ2-1; TRBD2 reflects the table's D call only, with no check against the DNA. TRBV21-1 is recorded as a pseudogene. The CDR3 length is 22 residues. The CDR3 DNA is TGTGCCAGCAGCAAAGCGGGCGTTCGGGGGACTAGCGGCGAGAGCTCCTACAATGAGCAGTTCTTC. It translates to CASSKAGVRGTSGESSYNEQFF.

The chain recombines TRBV5-8 with TRBJ2-1; TRBD2 matches at 7 bases. The germline V gene encodes CDR1 SGHTS and CDR2 YDEGEE. Trimming at V came to 2 bases and at J to 6 bases, leaving 8 bases not matched to a gene. The CDR3 has 15 residues. In DNA, the CDR3 is TGTGCCAGCAGCTTAAGACTAGCTAGGGGCAATGAGCAGTTCTTC. It specifies CASSLRLARGNEQFF.

The chain carries TRBV6-5 and TRBJ2-7; 9 bases agree with TRBD1. J was trimmed by 5 bases and V by 1 base; bases with no gene match: 6. The CDR3 is made up of 15 amino acids. CDR1 and CDR2 from the germline V gene are MNHEY and SVGAGI. The CDR3 DNA reads TGTGCCAGCAGTTACTTCGGGACAGGGTCCAACGAGCAGTACTTC. It translates to CASSYFGTGSNEQYF.

The chain combines TRBV15 with TRBJ2-3, with D hard to call. V was cut by 0 bases and J by 4 bases, with 8 bases left in between. CDR3 length: 14 residues. CDR1 and CDR2 from the germline V gene are LNHNV and YYDKDF (reference sequence). The CDR3 is CATSREYYADTQYF. The CDR3 DNA is TGTGCCACCAGCAGAGAATACTACGCAGATACGCAGTATTTT. The whole variable domain, filled in from reference TRBV15 and TRBJ2-3, reads DAMVIQNPRYQVTQFGKPVTLSCSQTLNHNVMYWYQQKSSQAPKLLFHYYDKDFNNEADTPDNFQSRRPNTSFCFLDIRSPGLGDTAMYLCATSREYYADTQYFGPGTRLTVL.

The chain has TRBV3-1 (or the pseudogene TRBV3-2) and TRBJ1-4; D is uncertain. The V gene's germline CDR1 is LGHDT and CDR2 YNNKEL (reference sequence). V was shortened by 10 bases and J by 3 bases, with 12 bases between the two germline ends. The CDR3 loop spans 13 amino acids. The CDR3 DNA reads as TGTGCCACCTCGGGGTATCCTAATGAAAAACTGTTTTTT. As protein: CATSGYPNEKLFF.

This clone was detected many times. The genes are TRBV20-1 and TRBJ2-5, with no clear D. Germline loops: CDR1 DFQATT, CDR2 SNEGSKA (reference sequence). V gave up 7 bases and J gave up 7 bases, with 13 bases separating them. The CDR3 contains 11 residues. DNA of the CDR3: TGCAGTGTAGAGTACTCAAGGACCCAGTACTTC. Translated, it gives CSVEYSRTQYF.

J is TRBJ1-5 and V is TRBV12-3 or TRBV12-4; D may be TRBD1 (6 bases). The V and J ends lost 5 bases and 10 bases respectively, with 9 bases between them. This CDR3 spans 11 amino acids. Here the CDR3 reads CASSEGGPQHF. In DNA form, the CDR3 reads TGTGCCAGCAGTGAAGGGGGACCCCAGCATTTT.

The chain carries TRBV13 and TRBJ2-3, with TRBD2 matching over 8 bases. J gave up 4 bases and V 1 base, and 4 bases lay outside the gene matches. There are 15 residues in the CDR3. The germline V gene has CDR1 PRHDT and CDR2 FYEKMQ (reference sequence). The CDR3: CASSLVGGAPDTQYF. The CDR3 nucleotides read TGTGCCAGCAGCTTAGTCGGGGGGGCCCCAGATACGCAGTATTTT.

Here the CDR3 reads CASSASGTGAGNTIYF. The CDR3 DNA reads TGTGCCAGCAGCGCCTCCGGGACAGGGGCAGGGAACACCATATATTTT. The chain carries TRBV9 and TRBJ1-3; TRBD1 matches at 10 bases. This CDR3 is 16 amino acids long. Losses at the gene ends were 3 bases for V and 7 bases for J; bases not matched to a gene: 10. Germline V lookup: CDR1 SGDLS, CDR2 YYNGEE.

J is TRBJ2-2 and V is TRBV10-3; D gene uncertain. The germline V and J ends were trimmed by 8 bases and 3 bases, with 7 bases remaining between them. This CDR3 has 12 residues. The germline CDR1 and CDR2 sequences are ENHRY and SYGVKD. This CDR3 reads CAIGAYTGELFF. The CDR3 DNA reads TGTGCCATCGGAGCGTACACCGGGGAGCTGTTTTTT.

The J gene is TRBJ2-6, the V gene TRBV5-4; weak D call: TRBD2 (5 bases). Germline V gene sequence: CDR1 SGHNT, CDR2 YYREEE (reference sequence). The CDR3 extends over 14 amino acids. Between the trimmed V and J ends, which lost 5 bases and 4 bases, there was a span of 10 bases. The CDR3 nucleotides read TGTGCCAGCAGAGAGGGCTGGGGGGCCAACGTCCTGACTTTC. This encodes CASREGWGANVLTF. The full variable domain, its missing parts supplied by reference TRBV5-4 and TRBJ2-6, is ETGVTQSPTHLIKTRGQQVTLRCSSQSGHNTVSWYQQALGQGPQFIFQYYREEENGRGNFPPRFSGLQFPNYSSELNVNALELDDSALYLCASREGWGANVLTFGAGSRLTVL.

The rearrangement uses TRBV6-1 and TRBJ2-7; D gene ambiguous. The V and J ends lost 2 bases and 7 bases respectively, with 18 bases between them. Germline V gene data show CDR1 as MNHNS and CDR2 as SASEGT. The CDR3 loop spans 15 amino acids. This CDR3 reads CASSENLVRIIEQYF. CDR3 DNA sequence: TGTGCCAGCAGTGAAAATTTAGTCAGGATTATAGAGCAGTACTTC.